The rows below give T cell receptor beta chains drawn from one sample of a study of cytotoxic CD8 clonotypes in ibrutinib-treated CLL. Data came from immunoSEQ multiplex PCR; TCRdb stores just in-frame clones and leaves some out. Among roughly 330,000 clones listed, 67% were seen once. The sequences come from PBMCs, collected after 36 months of ibrutinib treatment. The receptor source for this set is a human donor with chronic lymphocytic leukemia. CDR3s include the opening cysteine and the closing phenylalanine or tryptophan. The order of the fields is clone size, V gene, D gene, J gene, CDR3 protein, CDR3 DNA. D genes are given only for firm matches. A row's size may be missing; if present it is once, few, many or a size class.

>-|TRBV2|-|TRBJ2-5
CASSPPRGQQETQYF
TGTGCCAGCAGTCCCCCACGGGGCCAACAAGAGACCCAGTACTTC
>-|TRBV7-3|TRBD2|TRBJ2-2
CASSTLAGGPTGELFF
TGTGCCAGCAGTACATTAGCGGGGGGGCCCACCGGGGAGCTGTTTTTT
>once|TRBV15|TRBD1|TRBJ2-7
CATSRDRVTYEQYF
TGTGCCACCAGCAGGGACAGGGTTACCTACGAGCAGTACTTC
>-|TRBV20-1|-|TRBJ2-7
CSAERDHEQYF
TGCAGTGCTGAAAGGGACCACGAGCAGTACTTC
>-|TRBV28|-|TRBJ2-1
CASSFGLVGNEQFF
TGTGCCAGCAGTTTTGGCCTAGTGGGCAATGAGCAGTTCTTC
>-|TRBV10-3|-|TRBJ2-7
CAISESAGESSYEQYF
TGTGCCATCAGTGAGTCGGCAGGGGAAAGCTCCTACGAGCAGTACTTC
>-|TRBV7-2|-|TRBJ1-5
CASSLVGGNNQPQHF
TGTGCCAGCAGCTTAGTCGGAGGAAACAATCAGCCCCAGCATTTT
>-|TRBV6-1|TRBD1|TRBJ2-5
CASRARGQVGETQYF
TGTGCCAGCAGGGCCAGGGGGCAGGTCGGAGAGACCCAGTACTTC
>few|TRBV6-1|-|TRBJ1-4
CASRGEKLFF
TGTGCCAGCAGGGGGGAAAAACTGTTTTTT
>-|TRBV4-3|TRBD1|TRBJ2-7
CASSQAGTGPSEQYF
TGCGCCAGCAGCCAAGCCGGGACAGGGCCGTCCGAGCAGTACTTC
>few|TRBV19|-|TRBJ1-2
CASSIGTTNYGYTF
TGTGCCAGTAGTATAGGGACAACTAACTATGGCTACACCTTC
>-|TRBV27|-|TRBJ2-5
CASSPSRGTQYF
TGTGCCAGCAGTCCCTCCAGGGGGACCCAGTACTTC
>-|TRBV5-1|-|TRBJ2-4
CASSWDNPKNIQYF
TGCGCCAGCAGCTGGGACAATCCCAAAAACATTCAGTACTTC
>-|TRBV25-1|-|TRBJ1-4
CASSDTLGRREKLFF
TGTGCCAGCAGTGATACTTTGGGGCGGCGGGAAAAACTGTTTTTT
>-|TRBV11-2|-|TRBJ2-2
CASSFLATGELFF
TGTGCCAGCAGCTTCTTAGCCACCGGGGAGCTGTTTTTT
>-|TRBV6-5|-|TRBJ2-3
CASSYDPGTDTQYF
TGTGCCAGCAGTTACGACCCCGGGACAGATACGCAGTATTTT
>once|TRBV5-6|-|TRBJ2-1
CASSLMAGAYNEQFF
TGTGCCAGCAGCTTGATGGCTGGTGCCTACAATGAGCAGTTCTTC
>-|TRBV6-5|-|TRBJ2-2
CASSYSGGAPGELFF
TGTGCCAGCAGTTACTCAGGGGGGGCCCCCGGGGAGCTGTTTTTT
>few|TRBV6-1|-|TRBJ1-6
CASSGVHHSPLHF
TGTGCCAGCAGTGGGGTTCATCATTCACCCCTCCACTTT
>-|TRBV10-1|TRBD1|TRBJ2-7
CASSDGDREDEQYF
TGCGCCAGCAGTGATGGGGACAGGGAGGACGAGCAGTACTTC
>-|TRBV11-1|TRBD1|TRBJ2-7
CASRRQGESYEQYF
TGTGCCAGCAGAAGACAGGGGGAATCCTACGAGCAGTACTTC
>few|TRBV2|TRBD1|TRBJ2-5
CASTERRGNQETQYF
TGTGCCAGCACCGAACGCAGGGGGAACCAAGAGACCCAGTACTTC